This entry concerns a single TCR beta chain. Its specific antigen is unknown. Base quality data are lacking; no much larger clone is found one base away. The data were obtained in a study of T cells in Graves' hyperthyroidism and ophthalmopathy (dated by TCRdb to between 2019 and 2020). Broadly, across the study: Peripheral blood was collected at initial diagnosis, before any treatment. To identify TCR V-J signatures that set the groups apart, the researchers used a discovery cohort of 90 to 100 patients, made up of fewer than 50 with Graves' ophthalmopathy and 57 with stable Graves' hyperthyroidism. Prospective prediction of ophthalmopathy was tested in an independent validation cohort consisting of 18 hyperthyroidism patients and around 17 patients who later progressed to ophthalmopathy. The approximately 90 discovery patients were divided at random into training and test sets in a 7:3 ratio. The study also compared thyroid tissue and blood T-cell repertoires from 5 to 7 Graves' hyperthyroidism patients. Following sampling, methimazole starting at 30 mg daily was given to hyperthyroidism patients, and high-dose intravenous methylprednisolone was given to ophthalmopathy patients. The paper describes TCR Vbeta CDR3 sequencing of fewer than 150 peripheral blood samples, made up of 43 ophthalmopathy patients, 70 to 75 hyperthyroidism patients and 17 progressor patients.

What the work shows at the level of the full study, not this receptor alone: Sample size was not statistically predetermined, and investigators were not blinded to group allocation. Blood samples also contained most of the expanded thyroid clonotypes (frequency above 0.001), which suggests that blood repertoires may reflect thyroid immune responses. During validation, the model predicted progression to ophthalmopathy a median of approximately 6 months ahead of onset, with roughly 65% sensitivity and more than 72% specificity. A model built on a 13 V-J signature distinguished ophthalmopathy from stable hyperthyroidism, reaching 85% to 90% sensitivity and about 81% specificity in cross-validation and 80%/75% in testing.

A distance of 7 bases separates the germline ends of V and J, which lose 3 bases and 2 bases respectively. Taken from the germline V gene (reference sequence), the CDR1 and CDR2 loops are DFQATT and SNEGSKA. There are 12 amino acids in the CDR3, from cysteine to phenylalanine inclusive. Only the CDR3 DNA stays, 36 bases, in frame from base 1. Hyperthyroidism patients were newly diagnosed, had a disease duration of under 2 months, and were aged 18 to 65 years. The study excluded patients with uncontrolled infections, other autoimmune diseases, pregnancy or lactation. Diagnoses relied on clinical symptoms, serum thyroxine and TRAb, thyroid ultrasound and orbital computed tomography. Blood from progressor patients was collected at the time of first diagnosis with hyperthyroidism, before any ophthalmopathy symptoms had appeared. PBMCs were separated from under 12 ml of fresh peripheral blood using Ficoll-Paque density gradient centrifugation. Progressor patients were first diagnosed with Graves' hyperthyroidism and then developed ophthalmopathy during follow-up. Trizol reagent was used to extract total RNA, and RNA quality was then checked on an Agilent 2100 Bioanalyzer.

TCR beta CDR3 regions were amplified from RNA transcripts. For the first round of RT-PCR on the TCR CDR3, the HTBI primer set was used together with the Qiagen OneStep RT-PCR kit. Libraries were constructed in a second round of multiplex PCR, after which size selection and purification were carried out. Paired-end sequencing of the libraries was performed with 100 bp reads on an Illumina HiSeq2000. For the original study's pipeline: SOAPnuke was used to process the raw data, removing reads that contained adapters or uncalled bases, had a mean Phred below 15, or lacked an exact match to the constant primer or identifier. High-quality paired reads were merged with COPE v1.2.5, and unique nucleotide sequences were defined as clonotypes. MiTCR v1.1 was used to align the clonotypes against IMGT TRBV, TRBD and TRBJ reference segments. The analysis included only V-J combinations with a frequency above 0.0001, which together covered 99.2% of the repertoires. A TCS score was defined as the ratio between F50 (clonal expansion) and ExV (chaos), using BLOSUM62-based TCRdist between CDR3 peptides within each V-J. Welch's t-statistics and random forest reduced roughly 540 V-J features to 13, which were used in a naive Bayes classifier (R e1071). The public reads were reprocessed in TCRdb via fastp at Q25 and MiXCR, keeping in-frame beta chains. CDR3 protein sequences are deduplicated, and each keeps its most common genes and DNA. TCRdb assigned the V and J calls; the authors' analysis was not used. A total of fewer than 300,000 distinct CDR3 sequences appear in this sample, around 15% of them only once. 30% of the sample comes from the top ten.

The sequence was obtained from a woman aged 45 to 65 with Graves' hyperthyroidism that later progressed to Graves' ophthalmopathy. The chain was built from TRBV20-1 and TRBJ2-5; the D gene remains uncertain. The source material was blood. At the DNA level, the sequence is TGCAGTGCTAGTTATCAGCAAGAGACCCAGTACTTC. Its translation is CSASYQQETQYF.